This TCR beta chain emerged from a study of vaccination and CD4 T cells after COVID-19. At the level of the study: The cells in question were stimulated using overlapping spike peptides derived from SARS-CoV-2, HCoV-NL63, HCoV-OC43 and HCoV-229E.

Indicated treatment: roughly 10-day PBMC culture with coronavirus spike peptide pools or control peptides (ViraFEST assay). ViraFEST used peptide pools to expand antigen-specific T cells, then sequenced TCRs. This CDR3 is built from 14 residues. The germline V and J ends were trimmed by 1 base and 6 bases, with 12 bases remaining between them. The sample holds a few counts of this clonotype. Its antigen is unidentified. The Oncomine TCR Beta short-read assay was applied to DNA of cultured CD4+ T cells. TCRdb re-called the PCR reads with MiXCR, one entry per CDR3 protein. Altogether tens of thousands of distinct CDR3 sequences are present, roughly 71% being singletons, with the ten largest covering about a sixth.

The genes are TRBV12-3 or TRBV12-4 and TRBJ1-1, with D possibly TRBD1 on 6 matching bases. Specimen: CD4+ T cells from blood, cultured in vitro, collected after SARS-CoV-2 vaccination. The TCR sequence derives from a human donor who received a COVID-19 vaccine. The chain's CDR3 is CASSLDRDLSEAFF. The CDR3 coding sequence is TGTGCCAGCAGTTTAGACAGGGACTTGTCTGAAGCTTTCTTT.